These 23 T cell receptor beta chains were all obtained from the same sample, sequenced in a study of cytomegalovirus exposure and HLA in healthy donors. 60 Vbeta and 13 Jbeta primers were used in PCR. Method: immunoSEQ multiplex PCR; TCRdb's copy keeps in-frame clones and lacks some. The sample carries about 140,000 clones, just under 85% recorded once. The sample taken for sequencing was PBMCs. Every receptor here comes from a young man in good health and CMV-seropositive.

The rearrangement uses TRBV5-1 and TRBJ2-1; 8 nucleotides agree with TRBD1. Looked up from germline, CDR1 is SGHRS and CDR2 is YFSETQ. V shed 6 bases, J shed 3 bases, and the junction held 8 bases outside the gene matches. This CDR3 is built from 15 residues. CDR3 coding DNA: TGCGCCAGCAAAAACACAGGGGGTCTCTACAATGAGCAGTTCTTC. Translation: CASKNTGGLYNEQFF.

The V and J genes are TRBV28 and TRBJ2-1; D uncertain. V lost 8 bases to trimming and J lost 7 bases, with 12 bases between them. Germline CDR1 MDHEN, CDR2 SYDVKM. The CDR3 totals 12 residues. CDR3 bases: TGTGCCAGCGGATTAGCAATGAATGAGCAGTTCTTC. Amino acids: CASGLAMNEQFF. Based on the CDR3 plus reference TRBV28 and TRBJ2-1, the full variable domain is DVKVTQSSRYLVKRTGEKVFLECVQDMDHENMFWYRQDPGLGLRLIYFSYDVKMKEKGDIPEGYSVSREKKERFSLILESASTNQTSMYLCASGLAMNEQFFGPGTRLTVL.

The genes are TRBV2 and TRBJ1-1; 8 bases match TRBD1. Germline V gene lookup returns CDR1 SNHLY and CDR2 FYNNEI. V was clipped by 9 bases and J by 4 bases; unmatched bases: 1. The CDR3 consists of 11 residues. The CDR3 DNA is TGTGCCAGTGGACAGGGCACTGAAGCTTTCTTT. This sequence encodes CASGQGTEAFF.

The V and J genes are TRBV19 and TRBJ2-2; TRBD2 agrees at 11 bases. The junction had 9 bases not matched to a gene; V was cut back by 8 bases and J by 10 bases. The CDR3 is 14 amino acids. Germline V CDR1 and CDR2: LNHDA, SQIVND (reference sequence). The CDR3 DNA reads as TGTGCCAGTGACACTAGCGGGAGCTCTCAGGAGCTGTTTTTT. Translated, it gives CASDTSGSSQELFF.

There are a few counts of this clone. The rearrangement joins TRBV28 to TRBJ2-1; 10 nucleotides agree with TRBD2. Germline V lookup: CDR1 MDHEN, CDR2 SYDVKM. The CDR3 is made up of 14 amino acids. J gave up 7 bases and V 2 bases, and 2 bases lay outside the gene matches. The CDR3 region has the DNA TGTGCCAGCAGTTTAAGCGGGAGGGAGAATGAGCAGTTCTTC. This encodes CASSLSGRENEQFF. Drawing the rest from reference TRBV28 and TRBJ2-1, the complete variable domain is DVKVTQSSRYLVKRTGEKVFLECVQDMDHENMFWYRQDPGLGLRLIYFSYDVKMKEKGDIPEGYSVSREKKERFSLILESASTNQTSMYLCASSLSGRENEQFFGPGTRLTVL.

V and J are TRBV7-8 and TRBJ1-1; D might be TRBD1 (6 bases). The V end lost 4 bases, the J end lost 1 base, and 10 bases lay between the germline ends. The CDR3 is 14 amino acids. Germline loops: CDR1 SGHVS, CDR2 FQNEAQ. The CDR3 DNA follows: TGTGCCAGCAGCTCTCGGACAGAGAACACTGAAGCTTTCTTT. It specifies CASSSRTENTEAFF.

The rearrangement links TRBV14 to TRBJ2-2, with D perhaps matching TRBD1 (6 bases). CDR3 length: 17 residues. Germline CDR1 is SGHDN and CDR2 is FVKESK. V lost 0 bases and J 6 bases, leaving 17 bases between the germline ends. The CDR3: CASSQDLGATVSGELFF. The CDR3 DNA sequence: TGTGCCAGCAGCCAAGATTTGGGGGCGACGGTTTCCGGGGAGCTGTTTTTT.

The rearrangement links TRBV18 to TRBJ2-2; 8 bases line up with TRBD1. Per germline, CDR1 KGHSH and CDR2 LQKENI. The CDR3 extends over 18 amino acids. Germline trimming cut 3 bases from V and 0 bases from J; bases unmatched to any gene: 9. CDR3 nucleotide sequence: TGTGCCAGCTCACCTCTGACAGGGGTGGTTGCGAACACCGGGGAGCTGTTTTTT. Translation: CASSPLTGVVANTGELFF.

This clone was observed a few times. The rearrangement joins TRBV28 to TRBJ2-2, with 8 bases matching TRBD1. Germline CDR1 is MDHEN and CDR2 is SYDVKM. The length of the CDR3 is 15 residues. V shed 8 bases and J 5 bases; nucleotides not matched to a gene: 10. This CDR3 is CASSTTGTGTGELFF. The CDR3 coding sequence is TGTGCCAGCTCTACCACCGGGACAGGTACCGGGGAGCTGTTTTTT.

The rearrangement joins TRBV19 to TRBJ1-2, with 9 positions matching TRBD1. This CDR3 comprises 15 residues. The junction had 10 bases not matched to a gene; V was cut back by 3 bases and J by 8 bases. Germline-derived CDR1 and CDR2 are LNHDA and SQIVND (reference sequence). CDR3 protein: CASSMGQGRPRGYTF. CDR3 nucleotides: TGTGCCAGTAGTATGGGACAGGGCAGGCCGCGGGGCTACACCTTC.

This chain connects TRBV11-3 to TRBJ1-2; D uncertain. CDR1 SGHNT and CDR2 YENEEA come from the germline V gene. V gave up 1 base and J gave up 8 bases, with 11 bases separating them. The CDR3 is made up of 13 amino acids. The CDR3 DNA follows: TGTGCCAGCAGCTTAGGGGAGTCACGAGGCTACACCTTC. Protein product: CASSLGESRGYTF.

The gene calls are TRBV27 and TRBJ2-5; D gene unclear. The better agreement between TRBJ2-7 and the DNA end casts doubt on the J call. CDR1 and CDR2 from the germline V gene are MNHEY and SMNVEV (reference sequence). The CDR3 is 16 residues long. CDR3: CASSLFATDFTYEQYF. The DNA for the CDR3 is TGTGCCAGCAGTTTATTTGCCACAGATTTTACCTACGAGCAGTACTTC.

In its sample, this clone was seen a few times. This chain joins TRBV9 and TRBJ2-7, with TRBD1 matching 7 bases. The CDR3 sequence is 14 residues long. V lost 2 bases, J lost 2 bases, and 4 bases stayed unmatched. Germline lookup yields CDR1 SGDLS and CDR2 YYNGEE. CDR3 residues: CASSVPGQAYEQYF. The CDR3 nucleotides read TGTGCCAGCAGCGTCCCTGGACAGGCCTACGAGCAGTACTTC.

This clone was counted once. The chain couples TRBV19 to TRBJ2-7, with 10 bases identical to TRBD1. Germline CDR1 reads LNHDA; CDR2 reads SQIVND (reference sequence). Trimming took 0 bases from V and 5 from J; bases not matched to a gene: 10. The CDR3 length is 17 residues. This chain's CDR3 is CASSIDSQGQGRNEQYF. The CDR3 nucleotides read TGTGCCAGTAGTATAGATTCTCAGGGACAGGGGCGCAACGAGCAGTACTTC.

The chain combines TRBV7-8 with TRBJ1-5, with D unclear. Germline V CDR1 and CDR2: SGHVS, FQNEAQ. Trimming cost V 5 bases and J 0 bases, with 8 bases left between them. The CDR3 has 14 amino acids. CDR3 sequence reads: CASSEMSSNQPQHF. In DNA, the CDR3 is TGTGCCAGCAGCGAGATGAGTAGCAATCAGCCCCAGCATTTT.

The sample holds one count of this clone. The chain links TRBV6-1 to TRBJ2-2, with 10 bases aligning to TRBD2. The CDR3 contains 14 residues. Unmatched junction bases numbered 6, after V lost 8 bases and J lost 6 bases. Per germline, CDR1 MNHNS and CDR2 SASEGT. CDR3 DNA: TGTGCCAGCTCCCCAGGGACTAGCGCCGGGGAGCTGTTTTTT. Translated, it gives CASSPGTSAGELFF.

This clone has a handful of counts. This chain uses TRBV6-6 with TRBJ2-1, with 7 bases fitting TRBD1. Trimming removed 7 bases from V and 1 base from J; junction bases left unmatched: 4. Germline CDR1 reads MNHNY; CDR2 reads SVGAGI (reference sequence). CDR3 length: 14 amino acids. The CDR3 DNA follows: TGTGCCAGCACTAGGGACAGTTCCTACAATGAGCAGTTCTTC. Translated, it gives CASTRDSSYNEQFF.

The chain recombines TRBV19 with TRBJ1-4; 8 nucleotides match TRBD1. Per the germline V gene, CDR1 is LNHDA and CDR2 is SQIVND (reference sequence). The trim removed 6 bases at V and 11 bases at J, leaving 11 bases unmatched. CDR3 length: 14 residues. The CDR3 DNA reads as TGTGCCAGTAGATCGGGCCTAAACAGGGGGAAACTGTTTTTT. It codes for CASRSGLNRGKLFF.

As regards this clone: Other nucleotide sequences from this sample produce the same CDR3. The chain uses TRBV9 and TRBJ2-3; weak D call: TRBD2 (6 bases). Trimming removed 0 bases at V and 5 bases at J, with 7 bases between. CDR1 is SGDLS and CDR2 is YYNGEE in the germline V gene. The length of the CDR3 is 13 residues. The CDR3 DNA follows: TGTGCCAGCAGCGTAGGGGGGGAAGATACGCAGTATTTT. It yields the protein CASSVGGEDTQYF.

In its sample, this clone was seen a few times. The chain is built from TRBV6-5 and TRBJ1-1; D is possibly TRBD1 (5 bases). The CDR3 contains 15 residues. The germline V and J ends were trimmed by 6 bases and 4 bases, with 18 bases remaining between them. Germline-derived CDR1 and CDR2 are MNHEY and SVGAGI. CDR3 coding DNA: TGTGCCAGCAGACAACAGGACGTATTGGGCACTGAAGCTTTCTTT. Translation gives CASRQQDVLGTEAFF.

V and J are TRBV9 and TRBJ1-5; D not resolved. The CDR3 has 13 amino acids. V lost 3 bases and J 5 bases, leaving 9 bases between the germline ends. CDR1 SGDLS and CDR2 YYNGEE come from the germline V gene. CDR3 DNA: TGTGCCAGCAGCGCGGACTTGGATCAGCCCCAGCATTTT. This codes for CASSADLDQPQHF.

In its sample, this clone was seen once. The rearrangement joins TRBV5-5 to TRBJ1-5; maybe TRBD1 (6 bases). Per germline, CDR1 SGHKS and CDR2 YYEKEE (reference sequence). CDR3 length equals 15 residues. V shed 0 bases and J shed 2 bases, with 9 bases lying between them. The CDR3 here is CASSLEGGGNQPQHF. The CDR3 DNA reads as TGTGCCAGCAGCTTGGAGGGGGGGGGCAATCAGCCCCAGCATTTT.

The chain employs TRBV28 and TRBJ2-3; 8 bases are a match to TRBD1. V lost 5 bases and J lost 2; bases outside the gene matches: 9. The CDR3 runs 16 residues. Germline loops: CDR1 MDHEN, CDR2 SYDVKM. The CDR3: CASSPGQGSFTDTQYF. The CDR3, as DNA: TGTGCCAGCAGTCCTGGACAGGGTTCTTTCACAGATACGCAGTATTTT. The full variable domain, its missing parts supplied by reference TRBV28 and TRBJ2-3, is DVKVTQSSRYLVKRTGEKVFLECVQDMDHENMFWYRQDPGLGLRLIYFSYDVKMKEKGDIPEGYSVSREKKERFSLILESASTNQTSMYLCASSPGQGSFTDTQYFGPGTRLTVL.